This TCR beta chain was sequenced during a study of T cells and Merkel cell carcinoma outcomes. This clone was seen a handful of times. Antigen: not known. Germline loops: CDR1 KGHSH, CDR2 LQKENI. Trimming stripped 6 bases from V and 0 bases from J, with 10 bases between. The CDR3 sequence is 14 residues long. Study conclusions and caveats: Merkel cell carcinoma outcomes were reportedly predicted by repertoire and T-cell density.

Produced via immunoSEQ multiplex PCR; TCRdb's table is partial and in-frame only. The table has about 15,000 clones, about four fifths seen once. The sequence was obtained from a human donor with Merkel cell carcinoma. The chain links TRBV18 to TRBJ2-3; a possible D gene is TRBD1 (6 bases). The sample consisted of tumor tissue from Merkel cell carcinoma. CDR3: CASSQGRSTDTQYF. CDR3 coding DNA: TGTGCCAGCTCCCAGGGGCGGAGCACAGATACGCAGTATTTT.